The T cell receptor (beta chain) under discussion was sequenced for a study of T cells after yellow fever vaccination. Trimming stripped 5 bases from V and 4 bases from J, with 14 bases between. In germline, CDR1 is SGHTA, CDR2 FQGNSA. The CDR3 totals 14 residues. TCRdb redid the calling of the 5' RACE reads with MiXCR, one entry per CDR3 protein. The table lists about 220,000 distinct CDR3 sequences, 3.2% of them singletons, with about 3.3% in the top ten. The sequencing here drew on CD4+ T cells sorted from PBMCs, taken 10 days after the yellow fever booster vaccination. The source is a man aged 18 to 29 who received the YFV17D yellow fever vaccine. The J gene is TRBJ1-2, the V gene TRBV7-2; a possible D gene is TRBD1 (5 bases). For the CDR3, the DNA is TGTGCCAGCAGCCCGGGGACCGATACCTATGGCTACACCTTC. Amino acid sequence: CASSPGTDTYGYTF.